The entry below describes one T cell receptor beta chain. Antigen unknown. The data are from a study of CD8 T cells in ankylosing spondylitis. The study's findings and limits: What seemed typical of ankylosing spondylitis blood was a TCR beta motif built from fewer than ten highly homologous variants. Disease-linked clones, CD8+, were relatively rare in peripheral blood. In ankylosing spondylitis patients, matched synovial fluid reportedly showed significant enrichment of disease-linked clones. Prior literature has documented some motif variants in synovial fluid and blood from reactive arthritis.

It was by quantitative 5'-RACE with molecular barcodes that TCR beta libraries were made. TCRdb recomputed calls from the 5' RACE reads with MiXCR, one row per CDR3 protein. The repertoire holds hundreds of thousands of distinct CDR3 sequences, with 9.5% to 15% as singletons. The CDR3 is 20 amino acids. Looked up from germline, CDR1 is WNHNN and CDR2 is SYGVQD (reference sequence). V trimming: 2 bases; J trimming: 5 bases; junction bases outside the gene matches: 18. The specimen was blood, either unsorted or a sorted T cell fraction (not recorded which). The chain uses TRBV10-1 and TRBJ2-7; 13 positions match TRBD2. This clonotype was obtained from a male donor with ankylosing spondylitis. The CDR3 bases are TGCGCCAGCAGTGAGCCCGGGACAGGGGAGACTAGCGGGAGGATGCACGAGCAGTACGTC. It yields the protein CASSEPGTGETSGRMHEQYV.